This T cell receptor beta chain came from a study of Graves' ophthalmopathy and Graves' hyperthyroidism. With respect to this clonotype: Its antigen remains unidentified.

Study outcomes and limitations: Most expanded clonotypes in thyroid above 0.001 frequency also showed up in blood.

The CDR3 contains 13 residues. Per germline, CDR1 SGDLS and CDR2 YYNGEE. V was clipped by 10 bases and J by 7 bases, with 15 bases between them. RNA transcripts provided the template for amplifying TCR beta CDR3 regions. The workflow started with a first-round RT-PCR run with HTBI primers and then moved on to a second-round multiplex PCR. A single record per CDR3 protein comes from TCRdb applying MiXCR to the multiplex PCR reads. The data show about 700,000 distinct CDR3 sequences, with 40% seen just once and 44% held by the top ten. Exclusion applied to patients with other autoimmune diseases, uncontrolled infections, pregnancy or lactation. Clinical symptoms, serum thyroxine, TRAb, thyroid ultrasound and orbital computed tomography were relied on for diagnosis.

Sequenced sample: peripheral blood. J is TRBJ1-6 and V is TRBV9; the D is unclear. This TCR came from an adult man with Graves' ophthalmopathy. The CDR3 nucleotides read TGTGCCTGGATGCGGGCTTCGAATTCACCCCTCCACTTT. Amino acids: CAWMRASNSPLHF.